This is a list of T cell receptor beta chains from one sample in a study of T cell responses to AZD1222 COVID-19 vaccine. The protocol was immunoSEQ multiplex PCR, while the TCRdb copy is restricted to in-frame clones and leaves out a portion. The data contain approximately 77,000 clones, 80% to 90% of them singletons. This specimen was peripheral blood, taken 28 days after the second AZD1222 dose. The origin of the receptors is an adult who received the AZD1222 COVID-19 vaccine. Each CDR3 is given with its conserved first and last residue.

V gene: TRBV4-2
J gene: TRBJ2-1
CDR3 protein: CASSHLAASSGHNEQFF

V gene: TRBV5-4
J gene: TRBJ2-4
CDR3 protein: CASSSRGFQYF

V gene: TRBV4-1
J gene: TRBJ2-5
CDR3 protein: CASSQGEAPREGQYF

V gene: TRBV27
J gene: TRBJ1-1
CDR3 protein: CASSLYGLGGTEAFF

V gene: TRBV29-1
J gene: TRBJ2-5
CDR3 protein: CSVGVQETQYF

V gene: TRBV9
J gene: TRBJ2-3
CDR3 protein: CASSVTAGPTDTQYF

V gene: TRBV28
J gene: TRBJ1-6
CDR3 protein: CASSFRQGVFYNSPLHF

V gene: TRBV12-3/TRBV12-4
J gene: TRBJ2-1
CDR3 protein: CASSLGTPAEQFF

V gene: TRBV3-1/TRBV3-2
J gene: TRBJ2-1
CDR3 protein: CASSQGVASGSEQFF

V gene: TRBV11-3
J gene: TRBJ2-1
CDR3 protein: CASSPNDRGSSYNEQFF